This T cell receptor (beta chain) was recorded in a study of blood T cell repertoires in COVID-19. The overall study: Samples of COVID-19 (acute and convalescent) were obtained from the United States, Italy and Spain. PBMCs, B-cell-depleted T cells, or T cells provided the cDNA or gDNA that made up the material.

The CDR3 consists of 17 residues. The V gene end was trimmed by 2 bases and the J gene end by 3 bases; junction bases not matched to a gene: 13. Germline CDR1 and CDR2: SGDLS and YYNGEE. The Seattle site enrolled patients during active infection and followed them longitudinally. Authors' analysis steps: The assay estimated nucleated cells by amplifying reference gene primers. Here immunoSEQ multiplex PCR was the method, and the copy in TCRdb shows in-frame clones only, minus some. Clone size and V and J calls were adopted from that table, with D and trimming inferred from the DNA. The sample has around 150,000 clones, around 82% seen once; the top ten hold around 7%.

V is TRBV9 and J is TRBJ2-7; TRBD1 aligns across 8 bases. The receptor's source is a woman aged 40-49 years with COVID-19, enrolled during active disease. The sequencing input was peripheral blood. The CDR3 DNA reads TGTGCCAGCAGCGTCCCCCCCCGGACAGGGTCAATCTACGAGCAGTACTTC. This sequence encodes CASSVPPRTGSIYEQYF.